This is a list of T cell receptor beta chains from one sample in a study of regulatory T cells in long-lasting Graves disease. Using its own MiXCR run on the multiplex PCR reads, TCRdb lists one record per CDR3 protein. This sample has 650,000 to 700,000 distinct CDR3 sequences, with 30% found just once. The specimen comprised peripheral blood mononuclear cells (PBMCs), sampled when the disease was refractory, from a patient treated with antithyroid drugs. The source is a female donor with Graves disease. Both conserved end residues are part of each CDR3. The D gene is left open where the match is weak. For some rows the clone size is stated as once, few or many, or as a class when expanded; others skip it.

d_gene,abundance,j_gene,v_gene,CDR3aa,CDR3nt
-,few,TRBJ1-1,TRBV7-9,CASSLLRGYEAFF,TGTGCCAGCAGCTTACTACGCGGCTACGAAGCTTTCTTT
TRBD1,-,TRBJ2-7,TRBV6-1,CASSKQGRPAYEQYF,TGTGCCAGCAGTAAACAGGGGCGCCCGGCCTACGAGCAGTACTTC
-,few,TRBJ2-4,TRBV11-3,CASSLDFRANIQYF,TGTGCCAGCAGCTTAGATTTTCGGGCCAACATTCAGTACTTC
-,few,TRBJ1-4,TRBV27,CASSRQKMATNEKLFF,TGTGCCAGCAGCCGACAGAAAATGGCAACTAATGAAAAACTGTTTTTT
-,-,TRBJ1-4,TRBV18,CASSPPGREGEKLFF,TGTGCCAGCTCACCACCGGGCAGGGAAGGTGAAAAACTGTTTTTT
-,few,TRBJ1-6,TRBV6-6,CASSYSTPGGGGSPLHF,TGTGCCAGCAGTTACTCGACACCGGGGGGTGGGGGTTCACCCCTCCACTTT
TRBD1,many,TRBJ2-7,TRBV2,CASRRQGSSYEQYF,TGTGCCAGCAGACGACAGGGGTCCTCCTACGAGCAGTACTTC
-,few,TRBJ2-7,TRBV6-7,CASTRGTVRYEQYF,TGTGCCAGCACCAGAGGGACGGTGAGGTACGAGCAGTACTTC
-,-,TRBJ2-7,TRBV6-2/TRBV6-3,CASSYGTTYEQYF,TGTGCCAGCAGTTACGGCACTACCTACGAGCAGTACTTC
-,-,TRBJ1-6,TRBV20-1,CGARGQGKNSPLHF,TGCGGTGCTAGAGGCCAGGGGAAGAATTCACCCCTCCACTTT
-,few,TRBJ2-5,TRBV7-6,CASSLSRATETQYF,TGTGCCAGCAGCTTATCGAGGGCAACGGAGACCCAGTACTTC
-,-,TRBJ2-2,TRBV27,CASSLVVPLNTGELFF,TGTGCCAGCAGTTTGGTAGTCCCCCTGAACACCGGGGAGCTGTTTTTT
TRBD1,-,TRBJ2-5,TRBV20-1,CSASMPPDRRYQETQYF,TGCAGTGCTAGTATGCCCCCGGACAGGCGGTATCAAGAGACCCAGTACTTC
TRBD2,-,TRBJ2-7,TRBV7-2,CASSPGGGLAGLEQYF,TGTGCCAGCAGCCCCGGCGGGGGACTAGCGGGGCTGGAGCAGTACTTC
-,few,TRBJ2-7,TRBV12-5,CASGLVRFEGSYEQYF,TGTGCTAGTGGTTTGGTACGATTTGAAGGCTCCTACGAGCAGTACTTC
-,-,TRBJ2-7,TRBV12-3/TRBV12-4,CTSSLVGGSYEQYF,TGTACCAGCAGTTTAGTTGGGGGCTCCTACGAGCAGTACTTC
-,few,TRBJ1-1,TRBV6-2/TRBV6-3,CASSTRERPNMNTEAFF,TGTGCCAGCAGCACCCGGGAACGGCCGAACATGAACACTGAAGCTTTCTTT
-,many,TRBJ1-2,TRBV12-3/TRBV12-4,CASSLSGARGYTF,TGTGCCAGCAGTTTATCAGGGGCCCGTGGCTACACCTTC
-,-,TRBJ1-4,TRBV7-9,CASSLGPPEKLFF,TGTGCCAGCAGCTTAGGGCCTCCCGAAAAACTGTTTTTT
TRBD1,-,TRBJ1-3,TRBV19,CASNGAGQGASGNTIYF,TGTGCCAGTAACGGAGCAGGACAGGGGGCGAGTGGAAACACCATATATTTT
TRBD1,-,TRBJ1-3,TRBV5-1,CASSRSGQGMLPDSGNTIYF,TGCGCCAGCAGCCGCTCAGGACAGGGAATGCTACCTGACTCTGGAAACACCATATATTTT
-,-,TRBJ1-1,TRBV5-1,CASSLAFEGGNTEAFF,TGCGCCAGCAGCTTGGCCTTCGAGGGGGGGAACACTGAAGCTTTCTTT
-,many,TRBJ1-2,TRBV20-1,CSARDPQGGGYTF,TGCAGTGCTAGAGATCCTCAGGGAGGCGGCTACACCTTC
TRBD1,few,TRBJ2-2,TRBV20-1,CSARDPGQAGTGELFF,TGCAGTGCTAGAGATCCGGGACAGGCCGGCACCGGGGAGCTGTTTTTT
TRBD1,few,TRBJ1-1,TRBV19,CASSIIDRGGTEAFF,TGTGCCAGTAGTATAATTGACAGGGGAGGCACTGAAGCTTTCTTT
-,-,TRBJ2-5,TRBV12-3/TRBV12-4,CASSLALGGTYQETQYF,TGTGCCAGCAGTTTAGCGCTGGGAGGAACCTACCAAGAGACCCAGTACTTC
TRBD1,-,TRBJ1-4,TRBV2,CASTRGQVNEKLFF,TGTGCCAGCACCAGGGGGCAAGTTAATGAAAAACTGTTTTTT
-,-,TRBJ1-3,TRBV30,CAWRRTSSGNTIYF,TGTGCCTGGAGAAGAACGAGCTCTGGAAACACCATATATTTT
-,-,TRBJ1-1,TRBV19,CASSPRTGKGPEAFF,TGTGCCAGTAGTCCCCGGACTGGAAAGGGCCCTGAAGCTTTCTTT
-,few,TRBJ1-3,TRBV6-2/TRBV6-3,CASWRGNTIYF,TGTGCCAGCTGGCGCGGAAACACCATATATTTT
TRBD2,once,TRBJ2-2,TRBV20-1,CSANSDLAGGVTGELFF,TGCAGTGCCAATTCGGATCTAGCGGGCGGTGTCACCGGGGAGCTGTTTTTT
-,-,TRBJ2-7,TRBV3-1,CASSRLEGRYEQYF,TGTGCCAGCAGCAGGCTTGAAGGGCGCTACGAGCAGTACTTC
-,many,TRBJ1-1,TRBV28,CASSLKPRGPRTLF,TGTGCCAGCAGTTTGAAACCGCGAGGGCCCCGAACTCTCTTT
-,many,TRBJ2-2,TRBV12-3/TRBV12-4,CASRRGTDGELFF,TGTGCCAGCAGGCGCGGGACGGACGGGGAGCTGTTTTTT
-,many,TRBJ2-7,TRBV6-1,CASSTTGSSYEQYF,TGTGCCAGCAGTACGACGGGAAGCTCCTACGAGCAGTACTTC
-,-,TRBJ2-7,TRBV5-1,CASSLVTSYEQYF,TGCGCCAGCAGCTTGGTGACCTCCTACGAGCAGTACTTC
-,many,TRBJ1-2,TRBV6-1,CASSTGTWVRYTF,TGTGCCAGCAGTACCGGTACATGGGTACGCTACACCTTC
-,few,TRBJ1-2,TRBV6-1,CASSAWDPGYGYTF,TGTGCCAGCAGCGCTTGGGACCCCGGCTATGGCTACACCTTC
-,-,TRBJ1-4,TRBV7-3,CASSSSEKLFF,TGTGCCAGCTCAAGTAGTGAAAAACTGTTTTTT
TRBD2,many,TRBJ2-7,TRBV20-1,CSARGLAEPYEQYF,TGCAGTGCTAGAGGACTAGCGGAGCCCTACGAGCAGTACTTC
TRBD2,few,TRBJ2-4,TRBV12-3/TRBV12-4,CASSDLVGLAGAVAKNIQYF,TGTGCCAGCAGTGACCTCGTTGGACTAGCGGGAGCGGTCGCCAAAAACATTCAGTACTTC
-,few,TRBJ1-4,TRBV3-1,CASSQRRQGGEKLFF,TGTGCCAGCAGCCAAAGAAGGCAGGGAGGTGAAAAACTGTTTTTT
-,few,TRBJ1-1,TRBV9,CASSGFGGGDTEAFF,TGTGCCAGCAGCGGTTTCGGAGGGGGAGACACTGAAGCTTTCTTT
-,few,TRBJ1-1,TRBV7-9,CASSLQGRANTEAFF,TGTGCCAGCAGCTTACAGGGTCGAGCGAACACTGAAGCTTTCTTT
TRBD1,-,TRBJ1-5,TRBV12-3/TRBV12-4,CASSLWTGGASNQPQHF,TGTGCCAGCAGTTTATGGACAGGGGGAGCTAGCAATCAGCCCCAGCATTTT
-,-,TRBJ1-4,TRBV18,CASSPYSTRVGEKLFF,TGTGCCAGCTCACCCTATTCTACCAGGGTGGGCGAAAAACTGTTTTTT
-,many,TRBJ1-5,TRBV3-1,CASSLGRTNQPQHF,TGTGCCAGCAGCCTAGGCAGGACAAATCAGCCCCAGCATTTT
-,once,TRBJ1-3,TRBV27,CASSSLGSGNTIYF,TGTGCCAGCAGTTCTTTGGGCTCTGGAAACACCATATATTTT
-,-,TRBJ1-2,TRBV20-1,CSARGGLTAIYGYTF,TGCAGTGCTAGGGGTGGGCTCACCGCTATTTATGGCTACACCTTC
-,-,TRBJ1-2,TRBV24-1,CATSDSGLRGYTF,TGTGCCACCAGTGATTCAGGGTTGCGTGGCTACACCTTC
TRBD2,many,TRBJ2-5,TRBV29-1,CSVGSGRAGETQYF,TGCAGCGTGGGTAGCGGGAGGGCTGGAGAGACCCAGTACTTC
-,few,TRBJ1-3,TRBV20-1,CSARGNFGNTIYF,TGCAGTGCTAGGGGAAATTTTGGAAACACCATATATTTT
-,-,TRBJ2-7,TRBV20-1,CSAANREGPVEQYF,TGCAGTGCTGCCAACAGGGAGGGACCCGTCGAGCAGTACTTC